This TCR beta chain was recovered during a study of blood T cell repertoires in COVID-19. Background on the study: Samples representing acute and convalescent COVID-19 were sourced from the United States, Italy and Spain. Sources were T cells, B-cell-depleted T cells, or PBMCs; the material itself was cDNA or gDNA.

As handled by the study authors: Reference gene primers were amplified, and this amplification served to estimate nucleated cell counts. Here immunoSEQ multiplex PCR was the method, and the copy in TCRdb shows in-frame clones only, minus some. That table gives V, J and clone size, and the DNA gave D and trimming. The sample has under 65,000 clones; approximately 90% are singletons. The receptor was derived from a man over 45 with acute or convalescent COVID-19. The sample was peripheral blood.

CDR3: CASSLSTGTFSGANVLTF. CDR3 DNA: TGTGCCAGCAGCCTATCGACAGGGACCTTCTCTGGGGCCAACGTCCTGACTTTC. V usage is TRBV5-6 and J usage is TRBJ2-6, with 7 bases matching TRBD1. CDR1 SGHDT and CDR2 YYEEEE come from the germline V gene. Unmatched junction bases numbered 10, after V lost 4 bases and J lost 0 bases. The CDR3 contains 18 residues.